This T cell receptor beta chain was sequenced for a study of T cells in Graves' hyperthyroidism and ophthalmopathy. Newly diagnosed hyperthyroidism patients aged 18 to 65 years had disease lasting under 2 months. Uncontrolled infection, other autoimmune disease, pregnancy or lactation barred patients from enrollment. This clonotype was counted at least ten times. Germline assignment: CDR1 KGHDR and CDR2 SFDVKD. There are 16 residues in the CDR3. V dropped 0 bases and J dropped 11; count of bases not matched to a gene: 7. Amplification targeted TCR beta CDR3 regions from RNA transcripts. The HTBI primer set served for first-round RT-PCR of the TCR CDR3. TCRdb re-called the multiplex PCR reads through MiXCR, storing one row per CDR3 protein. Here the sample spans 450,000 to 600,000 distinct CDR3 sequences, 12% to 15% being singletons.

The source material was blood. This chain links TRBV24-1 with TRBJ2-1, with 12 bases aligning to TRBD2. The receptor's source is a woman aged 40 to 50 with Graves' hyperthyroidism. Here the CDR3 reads CATSDLQASGRAKQFF. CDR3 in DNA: TGTGCCACCAGTGATTTGCAGGCTAGCGGGAGGGCGAAGCAGTTCTTC.